The text below deals with one TCR beta chain. Its target is not known. These data are taken from a study of cytomegalovirus exposure and HLA in healthy donors. Study summary: The roughly 120 validation repertoires, a later analysis reported, used the same platform as the 666 first-cohort repertoires.

This CDR3 spans 14 amino acids. V was clipped by 2 bases and J by 4 bases; unmatched bases: 4. From germline, CDR1 is LNHNV and CDR2 YYDKDF (reference sequence). Generated by immunoSEQ multiplex PCR, the TCRdb table keeps only in-frame clones and is missing some. Among 200,000 to 250,000 clones listed, roughly 80% were seen once. Study outcomes and limitations: Most sequenced TCRs were rare (though some public TCRs occurred in many donors). Cytomegalovirus status was reportedly diagnosed by the classifier with high specificity and sensitivity. Overall, approximately 150 TCR beta chains were annotated as cytomegalovirus-associated.

The clonotype originates from a woman between 18 and 29 years old in good health and CMV-seronegative. The specimen was PBMCs. The chain recombines TRBV15 with TRBJ2-5; TRBD1 matches at 7 bases. CDR3 in DNA: TGTGCCACCAGCAGAAACAGGGGTTCAGAGACCCAGTACTTC. Its protein is CATSRNRGSETQYF.